The T cell receptor (beta chain) described here comes from a study of T cell responses to AZD1222 COVID-19 vaccine. Study results and caveats: Donors, mostly white British, included more females; clonal diversity was possibly underestimated. Vaccine-associated CD4 TCRs ranged over spike, dominating at 160-218 and 743-854.

Method: immunoSEQ multiplex PCR; TCRdb's copy keeps in-frame clones and lacks some. The sample carries around 130,000 clones, more than 80% recorded once. From germline, CDR1 is SEHNR and CDR2 FQNEAQ (reference sequence). The V end lost 6 bases, the J end lost 5 bases, and 13 bases lay between the germline ends. The CDR3 has 13 residues. This clone was recorded a few times. Its antigen is as yet unknown. This TCR came from an adult in good health. Specimen: peripheral blood, collected on day 0 of AZD1222 vaccination. This chain uses TRBV7-9 with TRBJ1-2, with no clear D. The CDR3 reads CASSYKPEYGYTF. The CDR3 bases are TGTGCCAGCAGTTATAAACCAGAATATGGCTACACCTTC.